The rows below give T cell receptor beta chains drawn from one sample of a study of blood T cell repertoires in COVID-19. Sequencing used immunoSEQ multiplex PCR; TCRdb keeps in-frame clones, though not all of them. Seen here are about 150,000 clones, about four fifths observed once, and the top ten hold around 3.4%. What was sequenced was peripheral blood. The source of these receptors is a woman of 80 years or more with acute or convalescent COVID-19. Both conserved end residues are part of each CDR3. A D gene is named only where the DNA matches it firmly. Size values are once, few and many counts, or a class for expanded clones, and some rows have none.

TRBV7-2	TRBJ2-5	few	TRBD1	TGTGCCAGCAGCCTAACAGGGGTTTATAACCAAGAGACCCAGTACTTC	CASSLTGVYNQETQYF
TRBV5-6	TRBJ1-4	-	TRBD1	TGTGCCAGCAGCCTAGACAGGGCGGCTAATGAAAAACTGTTTTTT	CASSLDRAANEKLFF
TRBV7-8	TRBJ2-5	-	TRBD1	TGTGCCAGCAGCTTAGAGCCGCCAGGGGGAGAGACCCAGTACTTC	CASSLEPPGGETQYF
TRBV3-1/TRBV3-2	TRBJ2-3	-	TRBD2	TGTGCCAGCAAAAGGACTAGCGGGGGAGCAGATACGCAGTATTTT	CASKRTSGGADTQYF
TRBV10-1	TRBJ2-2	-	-	TGCGCCAGCAGTGGGCCGGGGTCCGGGGAGCTGTTTTTT	CASSGPGSGELFF
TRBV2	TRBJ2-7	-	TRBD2	TGTGCCAGCAGGGGACTAGCGGGAGTTGACGAGCAGTACTTC	CASRGLAGVDEQYF
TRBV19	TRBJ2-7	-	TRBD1	TGTGCCAGTAGTCAACAGGGGGGTCTCGAGCAGTACTTC	CASSQQGGLEQYF
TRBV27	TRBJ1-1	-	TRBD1	TGTGCCAGCAGTTTGGCAGGGGGCAAAGCTTTCTTT	CASSLAGGKAFF
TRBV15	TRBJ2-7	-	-	TGTGCCACCAGCAGAGAGGTGGGGGGCGGGGGCGAGCAGTACTTC	CATSREVGGGGEQYF
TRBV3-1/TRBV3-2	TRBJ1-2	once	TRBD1	TGTGCCAGCAGCCCAACGACAGGGGGGAGTGGCTACACCTTC	CASSPTTGGSGYTF
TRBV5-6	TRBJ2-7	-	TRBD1	TGTGCCAGCAGCTTGGGGACAGGGCTTTCCTACGAGCAGTACTTC	CASSLGTGLSYEQYF
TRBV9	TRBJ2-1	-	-	TGTGCCAGCAGCCCCTCAGTCATATTATACAATGAGCAGTTCTTC	CASSPSVILYNEQFF
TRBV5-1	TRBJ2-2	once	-	TGCGCCAGCAGCCCGGAGGGGACAGCGAACACCGGGGAGCTGTTTTTT	CASSPEGTANTGELFF
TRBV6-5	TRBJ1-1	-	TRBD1	TGTGCCAGCATCGGGACAGTGAACACTGAAGCTTTCTTT	CASIGTVNTEAFF
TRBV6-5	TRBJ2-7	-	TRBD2	TGTGCCAGCAGTTACTCGACTAGCGGGAGCTCCTACGAGCAGTACTTC	CASSYSTSGSSYEQYF
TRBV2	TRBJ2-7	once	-	TGTGCCCTTGGGGCTACGGGAGTGTACGAGCAGTACTTC	CALGATGVYEQYF
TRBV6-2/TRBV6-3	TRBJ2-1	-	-	TGTGCCAGCAGTCTATGGAGGGATGAGCAGTTCTTC	CASSLWRDEQFF
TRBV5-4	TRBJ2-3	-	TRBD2	TGTGCCAGCAGCTTGGCGGGCGGGGGGGCAAAGGATACGCAGTATTTT	CASSLAGGGAKDTQYF
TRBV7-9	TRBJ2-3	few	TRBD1	TGTGCCAGCAGCACCCCAGGGGGCTCAGTAAATACGCAGTATTTT	CASSTPGGSVNTQYF